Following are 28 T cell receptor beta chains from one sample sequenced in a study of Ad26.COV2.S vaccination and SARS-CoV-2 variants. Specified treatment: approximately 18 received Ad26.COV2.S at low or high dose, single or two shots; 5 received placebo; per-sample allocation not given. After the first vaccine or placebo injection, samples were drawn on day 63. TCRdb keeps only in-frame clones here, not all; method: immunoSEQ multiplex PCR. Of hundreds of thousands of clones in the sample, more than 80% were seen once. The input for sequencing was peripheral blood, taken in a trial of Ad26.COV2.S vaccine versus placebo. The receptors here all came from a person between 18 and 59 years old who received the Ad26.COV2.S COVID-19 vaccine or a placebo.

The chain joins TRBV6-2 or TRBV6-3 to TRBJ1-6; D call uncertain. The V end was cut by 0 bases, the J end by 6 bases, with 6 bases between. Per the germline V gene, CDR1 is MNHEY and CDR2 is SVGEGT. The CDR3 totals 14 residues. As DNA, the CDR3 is TGTGCCAGCAGTTACTCAGTGGGTAATTCACCCCTCCACTTT. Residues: CASSYSVGNSPLHF.

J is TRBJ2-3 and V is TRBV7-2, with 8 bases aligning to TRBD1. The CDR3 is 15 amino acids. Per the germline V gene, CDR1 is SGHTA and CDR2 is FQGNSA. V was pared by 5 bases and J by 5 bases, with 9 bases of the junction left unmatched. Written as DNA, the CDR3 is TGTGCCAGCAGCGTAGGACAGGGTCGGATAGATACGCAGTATTTT. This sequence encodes CASSVGQGRIDTQYF.

The CDR3 DNA sequence: TGTGCCAGCAGCCAAGATTGGAGCTCCTACTATGGCTACACCTTC. Its protein product is CASSQDWSSYYGYTF. V is TRBV4-2 and J is TRBJ1-2, with D uncertain. V shed 0 bases and J shed 3 bases, with 11 bases lying between them. Germline V gene data show CDR1 as LGHNA and CDR2 as YNFKEQ. The CDR3 is 15 amino acids.

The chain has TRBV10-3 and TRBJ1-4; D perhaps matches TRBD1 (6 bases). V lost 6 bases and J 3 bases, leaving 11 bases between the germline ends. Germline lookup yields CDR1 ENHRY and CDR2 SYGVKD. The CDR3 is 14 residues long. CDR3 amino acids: CAISRGRANEKLFF. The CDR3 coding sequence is TGTGCCATCAGCCGGGGGCGAGCTAATGAAAAACTGTTTTTT.

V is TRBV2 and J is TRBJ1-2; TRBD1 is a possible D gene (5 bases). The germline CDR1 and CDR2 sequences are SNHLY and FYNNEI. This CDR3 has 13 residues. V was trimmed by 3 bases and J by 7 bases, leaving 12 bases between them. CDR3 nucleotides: TGTGCCAGCAGTGAGAGGGGATTGCGTGGCTACACCTTC. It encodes CASSERGLRGYTF.

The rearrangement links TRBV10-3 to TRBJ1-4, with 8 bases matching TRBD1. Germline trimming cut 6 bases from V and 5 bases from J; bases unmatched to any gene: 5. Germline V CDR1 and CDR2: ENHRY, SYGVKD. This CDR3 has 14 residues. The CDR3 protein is CAISAGTGNEKLFF. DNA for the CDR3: TGTGCCATCAGCGCCGGGACAGGCAATGAAAAACTGTTTTTT.

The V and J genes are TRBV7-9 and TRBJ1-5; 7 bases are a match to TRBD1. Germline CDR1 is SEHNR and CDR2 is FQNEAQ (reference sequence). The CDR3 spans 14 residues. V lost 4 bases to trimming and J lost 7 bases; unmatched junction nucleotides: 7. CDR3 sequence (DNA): TGTGCCAGCAGCTACGACAGGGAGGAACAGCCCCAGCATTTT. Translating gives CASSYDREEQPQHF.

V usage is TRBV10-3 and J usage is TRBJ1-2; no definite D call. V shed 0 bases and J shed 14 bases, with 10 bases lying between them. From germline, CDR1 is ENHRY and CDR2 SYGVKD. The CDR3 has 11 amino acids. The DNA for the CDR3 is TGTGCCATCAGTGAGTCAGGAGGGTGGACCTTC. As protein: CAISESGGWTF.

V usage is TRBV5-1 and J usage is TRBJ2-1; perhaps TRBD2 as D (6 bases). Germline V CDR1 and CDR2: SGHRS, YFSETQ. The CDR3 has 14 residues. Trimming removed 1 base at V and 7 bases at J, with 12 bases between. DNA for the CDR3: TGCGCCAGCAGCTTGTGGGCGGGGCCTAATGAGCAGTTCTTC. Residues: CASSLWAGPNEQFF.

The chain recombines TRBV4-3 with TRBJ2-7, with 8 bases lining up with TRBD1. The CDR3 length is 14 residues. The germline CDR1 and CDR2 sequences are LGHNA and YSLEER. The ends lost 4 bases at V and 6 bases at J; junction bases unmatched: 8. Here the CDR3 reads CASSPAGQAGEQYF. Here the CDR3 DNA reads TGCGCCAGCAGCCCCGCGGGACAGGCGGGCGAGCAGTACTTC.

The CDR3 spells CASSRTSGQTYEQYF. The CDR3 DNA reads TGTGCCAGTAGTAGAACTTCAGGACAGACCTACGAGCAGTACTTC. This rearrangement joins TRBV19 to TRBJ2-7; the D gene is possibly TRBD1 (6 bases). V lost 4 bases and J 2 bases, leaving 15 bases between the germline ends. This CDR3 region has 15 residues. Germline CDR1 reads LNHDA; CDR2 reads SQIVND (reference sequence).

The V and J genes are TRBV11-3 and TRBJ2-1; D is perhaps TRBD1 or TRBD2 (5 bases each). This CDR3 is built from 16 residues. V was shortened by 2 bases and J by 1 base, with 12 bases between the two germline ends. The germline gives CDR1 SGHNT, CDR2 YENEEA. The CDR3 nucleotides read TGTGCCAGCAGCTTACATTCGGGGCCATCCTACAATGAGCAGTTCTTC. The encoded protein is CASSLHSGPSYNEQFF.

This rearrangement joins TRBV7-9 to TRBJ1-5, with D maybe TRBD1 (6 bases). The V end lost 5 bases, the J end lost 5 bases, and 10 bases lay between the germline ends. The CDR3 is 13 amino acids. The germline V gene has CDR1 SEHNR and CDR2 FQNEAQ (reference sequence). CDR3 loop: CASSLDSYQPQHF. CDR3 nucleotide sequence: TGTGCCAGCAGCCTGGACAGCTATCAGCCCCAGCATTTT.

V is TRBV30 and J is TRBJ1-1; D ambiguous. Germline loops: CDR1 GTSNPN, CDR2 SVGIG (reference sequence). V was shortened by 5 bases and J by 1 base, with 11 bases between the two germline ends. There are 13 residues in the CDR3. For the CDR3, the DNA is TGTGCCTGGGACCGGTCGCCGAACACTGAAGCTTTCTTT. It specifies CAWDRSPNTEAFF.

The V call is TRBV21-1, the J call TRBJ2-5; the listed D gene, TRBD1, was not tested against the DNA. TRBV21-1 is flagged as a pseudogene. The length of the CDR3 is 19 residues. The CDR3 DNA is TGTGCCAGCAGCAAAGGTCGCGGGACAGAGATGGCGCGCCCAGGGACCCAGTACTTC. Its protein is CASSKGRGTEMARPGTQYF.

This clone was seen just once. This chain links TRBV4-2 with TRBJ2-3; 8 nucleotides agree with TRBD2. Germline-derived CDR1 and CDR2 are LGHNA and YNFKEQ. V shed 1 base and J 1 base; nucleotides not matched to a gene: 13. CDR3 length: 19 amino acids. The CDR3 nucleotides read TGTGCCAGCAGCCAAGGACGGGGGGGCCGGTACTATGGCACAGATACGCAGTATTTT. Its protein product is CASSQGRGGRYYGTDTQYF.

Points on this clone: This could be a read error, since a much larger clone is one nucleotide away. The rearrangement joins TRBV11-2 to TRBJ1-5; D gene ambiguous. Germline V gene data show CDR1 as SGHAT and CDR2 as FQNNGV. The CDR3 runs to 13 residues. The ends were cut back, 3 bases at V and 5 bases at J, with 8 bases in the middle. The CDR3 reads CASSFGVDQPQHF. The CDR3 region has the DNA TGTGCCAGCAGCTTTGGGGTTGATCAGCCCCAGCATTTT. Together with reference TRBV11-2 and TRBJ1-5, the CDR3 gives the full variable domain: EAGVAQSPRYKIIEKRQSVAFWCNPISGHATLYWYQQILGQGPKLLIQFQNNGVVDDSQLPKDRFSAERLKGVDSTLKIQPAKLEDSAVYLCASSFGVDQPQHFGDGTRLSIL.

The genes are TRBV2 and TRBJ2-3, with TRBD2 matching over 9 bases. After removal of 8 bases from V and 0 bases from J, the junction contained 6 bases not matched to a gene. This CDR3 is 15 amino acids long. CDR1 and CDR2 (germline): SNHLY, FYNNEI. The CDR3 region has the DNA TGTGCCAGCGGAGCTAGCGGGATCAGCACAGATACGCAGTATTTT. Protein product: CASGASGISTDTQYF.

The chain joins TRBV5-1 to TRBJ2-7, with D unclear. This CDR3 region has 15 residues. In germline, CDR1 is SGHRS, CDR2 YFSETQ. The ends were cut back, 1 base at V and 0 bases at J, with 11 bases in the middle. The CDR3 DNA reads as TGCGCCAGCAGCTTGACTCCAGGCACCTCCTACGAGCAGTACTTC. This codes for CASSLTPGTSYEQYF.

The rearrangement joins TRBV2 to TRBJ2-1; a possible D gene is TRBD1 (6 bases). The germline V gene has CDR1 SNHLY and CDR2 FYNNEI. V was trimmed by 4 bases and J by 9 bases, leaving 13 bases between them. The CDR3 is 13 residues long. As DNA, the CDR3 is TGTGCCAGCAGTGGACAGGTCCTCGGTGAGCAGTTCTTC. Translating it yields CASSGQVLGEQFF.

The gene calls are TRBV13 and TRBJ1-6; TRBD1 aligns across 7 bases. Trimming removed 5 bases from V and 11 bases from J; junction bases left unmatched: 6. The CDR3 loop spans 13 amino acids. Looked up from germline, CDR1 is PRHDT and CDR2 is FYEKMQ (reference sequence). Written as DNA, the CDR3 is TGTGCCAGCAGCCTCGGAACAGGGGCACCCCTCCACTTT. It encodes CASSLGTGAPLHF.

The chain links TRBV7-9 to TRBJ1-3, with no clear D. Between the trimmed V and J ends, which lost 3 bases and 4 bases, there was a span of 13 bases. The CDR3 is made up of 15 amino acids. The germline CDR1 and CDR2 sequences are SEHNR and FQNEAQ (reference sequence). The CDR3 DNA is TGTGCCAGCAGCTTTTTTCCGGAGGTGGGAAACACCATATATTTT. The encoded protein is CASSFFPEVGNTIYF.

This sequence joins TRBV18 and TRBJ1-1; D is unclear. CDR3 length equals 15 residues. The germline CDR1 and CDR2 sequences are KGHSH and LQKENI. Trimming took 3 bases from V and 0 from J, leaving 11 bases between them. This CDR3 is CASSPSPNVNTEAFF. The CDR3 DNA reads TGTGCCAGCTCACCCAGTCCAAATGTGAACACTGAAGCTTTCTTT.

CDR3 sequence (DNA): TGTGCCACCAGTGATGTGGGGGCCTCCTACGAGCAGTACTTC. The encoded protein is CATSDVGASYEQYF. The V gene is TRBV24-1, the J gene TRBJ2-7; D may be TRBD1 (6 bases). The CDR3 runs 14 residues. Germline CDR1 and CDR2: KGHDR and SFDVKD. V was cut by 3 bases and J by 0 bases, with 8 bases left in between.

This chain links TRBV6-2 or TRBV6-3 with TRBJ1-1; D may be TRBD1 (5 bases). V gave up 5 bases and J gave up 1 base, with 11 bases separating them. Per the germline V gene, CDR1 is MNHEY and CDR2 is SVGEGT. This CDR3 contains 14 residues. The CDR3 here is CASSLGPGNTEAFF. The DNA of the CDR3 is TGTGCCAGCAGTCTGGGGCCCGGGAACACTGAAGCTTTCTTT.

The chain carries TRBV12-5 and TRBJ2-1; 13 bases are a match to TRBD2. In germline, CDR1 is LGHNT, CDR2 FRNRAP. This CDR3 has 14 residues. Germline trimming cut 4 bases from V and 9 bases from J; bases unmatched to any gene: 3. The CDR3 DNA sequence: TGTGCTAGTGGTTGGACTAGCGGGAGAATTGAGCAGTTCTTC. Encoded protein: CASGWTSGRIEQFF.

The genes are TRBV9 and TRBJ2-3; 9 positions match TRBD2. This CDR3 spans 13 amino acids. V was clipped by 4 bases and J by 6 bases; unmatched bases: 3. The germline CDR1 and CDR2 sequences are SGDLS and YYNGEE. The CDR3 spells CASSKLAGDTQYF. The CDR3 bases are TGTGCCAGCAGCAAGCTAGCGGGGGATACGCAGTATTTT.

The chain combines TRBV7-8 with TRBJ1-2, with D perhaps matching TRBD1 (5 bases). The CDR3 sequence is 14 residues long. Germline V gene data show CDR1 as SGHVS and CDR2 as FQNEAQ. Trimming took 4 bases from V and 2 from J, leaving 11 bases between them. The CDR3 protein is CASSSAGQNYGYTF. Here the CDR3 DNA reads TGTGCCAGCAGCTCCGCGGGGCAGAACTATGGCTACACCTTC.